This entry concerns a single T cell receptor beta chain. The sample belongs to a study of monozygotic twins with inflammatory bowel disease. With the 5' RACE reads reprocessed, TCRdb shows one record per CDR3 protein and no DNA. The table for this sample gives 300,000 to 450,000 distinct CDR3 sequences. The length of the CDR3 is 13 residues. Germline loops: CDR1 DFQATT, CDR2 SNEGSKA (reference sequence). The clonotype was recovered from a human donor with ulcerative colitis or Crohn's disease, or a healthy co-twin of an affected twin (not recorded which). Sequenced: blood. V and J are TRBV20-1 and TRBJ2-3; TCRdb indicates TRBD2, and absent DNA this call remains unverified. The CDR3 region is CSARVGRAKAQYF.